A single sample is the source of the 28 T cell receptor beta chains below, sequenced in a study of T cells after yellow fever vaccination. TCRdb ran MiXCR on the 5' RACE reads and lists one entry per CDR3 protein. This sample has approximately 600,000 distinct CDR3 sequences, with about 12% found just once. The source was PBMCs, collected on the day of the yellow fever booster vaccination. Source of these receptors: a man in his thirties or forties who received the YFV17D yellow fever vaccine.

This chain links TRBV9 with TRBJ2-1, with 9 bases fitting TRBD2. Germline V CDR1 and CDR2: SGDLS, YYNGEE. V shed 2 bases and J 4 bases; nucleotides not matched to a gene: 4. This CDR3 is built from 15 residues. The CDR3 bases are TGTGCCAGCAGCGTCCAGCGGGAGGTATACAATGAGCAGTTCTTC. It yields the protein CASSVQREVYNEQFF.

This clonotype has more than one count but fewer than ten. In DNA, the CDR3 is TGTGCCAGCAGCTTCCGCGGGGAGGTCTACGAGCAGTACTTC. Its translation is CASSFRGEVYEQYF. J is TRBJ2-7 and V is TRBV7-2; TRBD2 is a possible D gene (6 bases). CDR3 size: 14 residues. Trimming took 3 bases from V and 3 from J, leaving 12 bases between them. Germline loops: CDR1 SGHTA, CDR2 FQGNSA.

This clonotype was seen a handful of times. This chain uses TRBV20-1 with TRBJ2-7, with TRBD1 identical over 7 bases. Germline CDR1 DFQATT, CDR2 SNEGSKA (reference sequence). V was clipped by 1 base and J by 2 bases; unmatched bases: 5. The CDR3 totals 14 residues. The CDR3: CSARVETGPYEQYF. CDR3 nucleotides: TGCAGTGCTAGAGTAGAGACAGGGCCCTACGAGCAGTACTTC.

This clonotype was observed a handful of times. J is TRBJ2-7 and V is TRBV11-2, with unresolved D. The length of the CDR3 is 15 residues. V dropped 1 base and J dropped 2 bases, with 12 bases sitting between them. CDR1 SGHAT and CDR2 FQNNGV come from the germline V gene. The CDR3 reads CASSLGGGGAYEQYF. CDR3 DNA: TGTGCCAGCAGCTTAGGAGGTGGCGGCGCCTACGAGCAGTACTTC.

This clonotype was counted a few times. The V and J genes are TRBV7-6 and TRBJ2-7; D remains unclear. This CDR3 has 14 amino acids. The V and J ends lost 2 bases and 6 bases respectively, with 14 bases between them. The germline gives CDR1 SGHVS, CDR2 FNYEAQ. CDR3 bases: TGTGCCAGCAGCTTACTCGTTATTCGGTTCGAGCAGTACTTC. It encodes CASSLLVIRFEQYF.

The table lists this clonotype with a few counts. This rearrangement joins TRBV20-1 to TRBJ2-3; D remains unclear. Deletions cut 4 bases from V and 3 bases from J, with 11 bases between. There are 13 residues in the CDR3. Per the germline V gene, CDR1 is DFQATT and CDR2 is SNEGSKA (reference sequence). The CDR3 nucleotides are TGCAGTGCTAAGTTGGCTATAACAGATACGCAGTATTTT. Encoded protein: CSAKLAITDTQYF.

This clonotype came up many times. The chain carries TRBV9 and TRBJ2-7; a weak D match, TRBD2 (6 bases). The germline V gene has CDR1 SGDLS and CDR2 YYNGEE. V lost 4 bases and J lost 0, with 11 bases in between. CDR3 length: 14 residues. The CDR3, as DNA: TGTGCCAGCAGCAGGAGCGGGTTCTCCTACGAGCAGTACTTC. Its protein product is CASSRSGFSYEQYF.

V usage is TRBV6-1 and J usage is TRBJ1-4; maybe TRBD1 (6 bases). The V gene lost 5 bases and the J gene lost 7 bases, with 17 bases spanning the gap. The CDR3 loop spans 15 amino acids. Germline V gene lookup returns CDR1 MNHNS and CDR2 SASEGT. CDR3 coding DNA: TGTGCCAGCAGTACACAGGGAGGGGGTTTTGAAAAACTGTTTTTT. Its protein is CASSTQGGGFEKLFF.

This clonotype was found a few times. The chain has TRBV12-3 or TRBV12-4 and TRBJ2-3; 11 bases map to TRBD2. V lost 5 bases to trimming and J lost 4 bases; unmatched junction nucleotides: 8. The CDR3 contains 16 residues. CDR3 in amino acids: CASSHIAGGWADTQYF. The CDR3 bases are TGTGCCAGCAGTCATATAGCGGGAGGGTGGGCAGATACGCAGTATTTT.

The chain combines TRBV10-3 with TRBJ2-5; D uncertain. Germline assignment: CDR1 ENHRY and CDR2 SYGVKD. V shed 0 bases and J shed 3 bases, with 8 bases lying between them. The CDR3 has 14 amino acids. The CDR3 protein is CAISESTGEETQYF. CDR3 sequence (DNA): TGTGCCATCAGTGAGTCGACCGGAGAAGAGACCCAGTACTTC.

The V and J genes are TRBV20-1 and TRBJ2-1, with no clear D. The germline CDR1 and CDR2 sequences are DFQATT and SNEGSKA (reference sequence). The V gene lost 3 bases and the J gene lost 6 bases, with 15 bases spanning the gap. There are 14 residues in the CDR3. The CDR3 DNA follows: TGCAGTGCTAGCTTGCGGTCCTCAGGCAATGAGCAGTTCTTC. It is translated as CSASLRSSGNEQFF.

This clonotype was counted ten times or more. V and J are TRBV3-1 and TRBJ1-1; D perhaps matches TRBD1 (5 bases). V was clipped by 1 base and J by 8 bases, with 11 bases between them. Germline CDR1 reads LGHDT; CDR2 reads YNNKEL (reference sequence). The CDR3 totals 13 residues. The CDR3 nucleotides are TGTGCCAGCAGCCAAGGTGGGGGGTCCGAAGCTTTCTTT. It is translated as CASSQGGGSEAFF. The whole variable domain, filled in from reference TRBV3-1 and TRBJ1-1, reads DTAVSQTPKYLVTQMGNDKSIKCEQNLGHDTMYWYKQDSKKFLKIMFSYNNKELIINETVPNRFSPKSPDKAHLNLHINSLELGDSAVYFCASSQGGGSEAFFGQGTRLTVV.

The chain combines TRBV6-1 with TRBJ2-7; D is unresolved. This CDR3 contains 14 residues. The V and J ends lost 6 bases and 2 bases respectively, with 14 bases between them. Germline V gene sequence: CDR1 MNHNS, CDR2 SASEGT. The CDR3 DNA reads TGTGCCAGCAGCCCCTACGATCCTACCTACGAGCAGTACTTC. Translating it yields CASSPYDPTYEQYF.

The chain links TRBV6-4 to TRBJ2-3; no clear D. V lost 5 bases to trimming and J lost 10 bases, with 19 bases between them. The CDR3 spans 14 residues. Per the germline V gene, CDR1 is MRHNA and CDR2 is SNTAGT. In nucleotides, the CDR3 is TGTGCCAGCAGTCCCGCCCAGCCCCCGGCGGCGCAGTATTTT. This codes for CASSPAQPPAAQYF.

This clonotype has only one observation. The chain employs TRBV3-1 and TRBJ2-2; D not resolved. V gave up 2 bases and J gave up 3 bases, with 7 bases separating them. The germline V gene has CDR1 LGHDT and CDR2 YNNKEL (reference sequence). The CDR3 consists of 14 residues. CDR3 in DNA: TGTGCCAGCAGCCAACTAGGTCACACCGGGGAGCTGTTTTTT. It translates to CASSQLGHTGELFF.

This clonotype has only a few counts. The genes are TRBV9 and TRBJ1-5, with D tentatively TRBD1 (6 bases). Germline-derived CDR1 and CDR2 are SGDLS and YYNGEE. This CDR3 comprises 15 residues. V was clipped by 1 base and J by 3 bases, with 11 bases between them. CDR3 region: CASSVSPGHNQPQHF. DNA for the CDR3: TGTGCCAGCAGCGTATCACCGGGACACAATCAGCCCCAGCATTTT. The entire variable domain, with the rest obtained from reference TRBV9 and TRBJ1-5, is as follows: DSGVTQTPKHLITATGQRVTLRCSPRSGDLSVYWYQQSLDQGLQFLIQYYNGEERAKGNILERFSAQQFPDLHSELNLSSLELGDSALYFCASSVSPGHNQPQHFGDGTRLSIL.

This clonotype was seen a few times. The V gene is TRBV19, the J gene TRBJ2-3; 7 positions agree with TRBD1. Looked up from germline, CDR1 is LNHDA and CDR2 is SQIVND (reference sequence). This CDR3 is 13 amino acids long. V lost 10 bases, J lost 4 bases, and 8 bases stayed unmatched. Here the CDR3 reads CAISTGWADTQYF. The CDR3 DNA sequence: TGTGCCATTTCGACAGGGTGGGCAGATACGCAGTATTTT.

This clonotype was found a few times. The V and J genes are TRBV15 and TRBJ2-7; D is uncertain. CDR3 length: 15 amino acids. Trimming cost V 0 bases and J 5 bases, with 14 bases left between them. The germline CDR1 and CDR2 sequences are LNHNV and YYDKDF (reference sequence). CDR3 amino acids: CATSREGVGSNEQYF. The CDR3 bases are TGTGCCACCAGCAGAGAAGGAGTCGGGTCGAACGAGCAGTACTTC.

The chain carries TRBV7-3 and TRBJ2-1; weak D call: TRBD1 (5 bases). This CDR3 has 13 amino acids. Germline V gene sequence: CDR1 SGHTA, CDR2 FQGTGA. V gave up 5 bases and J gave up 5 bases, with 10 bases separating them. Here the CDR3 DNA reads TGTGCCAGCAGCCCGGCCAGGGACAATGAGCAGTTCTTC. Protein sequence: CASSPARDNEQFF.

This clonotype was seen a few times. The rearrangement joins TRBV6-2 or TRBV6-3 to TRBJ2-7; D gene unclear. Between the trimmed V and J ends, which lost 6 bases and 6 bases, there was a span of 12 bases. CDR1 is MNHEY, CDR2 SVGEGT, per germline. This CDR3 has 12 residues. CDR3 nucleotides: TGTGCCAGCAGCTACAGAGAACCCGAGCAGTACTTC. Protein sequence: CASSYREPEQYF.

The gene calls are TRBV7-2 and TRBJ2-1; 9 bases are a match to TRBD2. This CDR3 has 17 amino acids. With V trimmed by 5 bases and J by 1 base, 9 bases remained unmatched. Looked up from germline, CDR1 is SGHTA and CDR2 is FQGNSA. The CDR3 DNA reads TGTGCCAGCAGCCTCCCCCGCGGGAGGGGGTCCTACAATGAGCAGTTCTTC. Translated, it gives CASSLPRGRGSYNEQFF.

The CDR3 protein is CASSSTKPGAQFGEQYF. The CDR3 DNA is TGTGCCAGCAGCTCGACGAAACCAGGGGCCCAGTTTGGGGAGCAGTACTTC. The J gene is TRBJ2-7, the V gene TRBV11-2; D possibly corresponds to TRBD1 (6 bases). Germline V lookup: CDR1 SGHAT, CDR2 FQNNGV. V was cut by 4 bases and J by 7 bases, with 26 bases left in between. The CDR3 has 17 residues.

The V gene is TRBV18, the J gene TRBJ1-1; 9 bases agree with TRBD1. The V gene's germline CDR1 is KGHSH and CDR2 LQKENI. The length of the CDR3 is 15 residues. Germline trimming cut 5 bases from V and 3 bases from J; bases unmatched to any gene: 7. The CDR3 sequence is CASSTGGYQYTEAFF. CDR3 coding DNA: TGTGCCAGCTCAACAGGGGGCTATCAGTACACTGAAGCTTTCTTT.

In this sample, this clonotype turned up a few times. The chain couples TRBV3-1 to TRBJ2-2; a weak D match, TRBD2 (5 bases). The germline V gene encodes CDR1 LGHDT and CDR2 YNNKEL (reference sequence). V was shortened by 0 bases and J by 6 bases, with 11 bases between the two germline ends. This CDR3 has 15 amino acids. CDR3 protein: CASSQDLEGAGELFF. CDR3 bases: TGTGCCAGCAGCCAAGATTTAGAGGGCGCCGGGGAGCTGTTTTTT.

This chain joins TRBV2 and TRBJ1-1; the D gene is possibly TRBD1 (5 bases). The V end was cut by 5 bases, the J end by 3 bases, with 25 bases between. The CDR3 loop spans 18 amino acids. Germline CDR1 is SNHLY and CDR2 is FYNNEI. CDR3 protein: CASSPTPGSKGGDTEAFF. The CDR3, as DNA: TGTGCCAGCAGTCCGACTCCAGGGTCTAAAGGCGGTGACACTGAAGCTTTCTTT.

This clonotype was picked up a small number of times. The chain couples TRBV14 to TRBJ2-1, with 14 bases aligning to TRBD2. The V gene end was trimmed by 3 bases and the J gene end by 8 bases; junction bases not matched to a gene: 3. The length of the CDR3 is 15 residues. Germline V gene lookup returns CDR1 SGHDN and CDR2 FVKESK. The CDR3 DNA reads TGTGCCAGCAGCCACCGACTAGCGGGAGGGGATGAGCAGTTCTTC. Translated, it gives CASSHRLAGGDEQFF.

In its sample, this clonotype was seen a few times. The chain carries TRBV20-1 and TRBJ2-7; no definite D call. Looked up from germline, CDR1 is DFQATT and CDR2 is SNEGSKA (reference sequence). The CDR3 has 16 residues. V lost 0 bases to trimming and J lost 4 bases, with 19 bases between them. The CDR3 DNA follows: TGCAGTGCTAGAGATCCTAGGCCTATTAGGATGTACGAGCAGTACTTC. This encodes CSARDPRPIRMYEQYF.

The chain has TRBV18 and TRBJ2-4; 8 nucleotides agree with TRBD1. V gave up 4 bases and J gave up 8 bases; unmatched junction bases: 4. Germline loops: CDR1 KGHSH, CDR2 LQKENI. The CDR3 loop spans 13 amino acids. The CDR3 loop is CASSLETGDIQYF. The CDR3 DNA reads TGTGCCAGCTCACTTGAGACAGGGGACATTCAGTACTTC.